Described below is a single TCR beta chain sequence and its context. Clones were sequenced by immunoSEQ multiplex PCR, and TCRdb holds only the in-frame ones, with some missing. In the table there are some 270,000 clones, about 82% of which are singletons. These data belong to a study of blood T cell repertoires in COVID-19. Study-wide context: The United States, Italy and Spain were the sources of the acute and convalescent COVID-19 samples.

The TCR comes from a woman at least 80 years old with COVID-19, enrolled during active disease. The sample comprised peripheral blood.

The CDR3 is CASSFSGGRGEKLFF. In nucleotides, the CDR3 is TGTGCCAGCAGCTTCTCAGGGGGGCGAGGTGAAAAACTGTTTTTT. The V and J genes are TRBV9 and TRBJ1-4, with 7 bases matching TRBD1. Germline-derived CDR1 and CDR2 are SGDLS and YYNGEE. V gave up 4 bases and J gave up 7 bases; unmatched junction bases: 10. This CDR3 is built from 15 residues.